Listed here are 20 T cell receptor beta chains from one sample, sequenced in a study of T cells in Graves' hyperthyroidism and ophthalmopathy. Amplified TCR beta CDR3 regions came from RNA transcripts. An initial round of RT-PCR targeting the TCR CDR3 relied on the HTBI primer set. Via MiXCR, TCRdb re-called the multiplex PCR reads, giving one row per CDR3 protein. The sample holds over 650,000 distinct CDR3 sequences, about 15% seen once. Material: blood. These receptors were obtained from a man in his late teens or twenties with Graves' hyperthyroidism.

This clonotype has just a few counts. V gene TRBV28 combines with J gene TRBJ2-7; 9 bases align to TRBD1. Germline V gene sequence: CDR1 MDHEN, CDR2 SYDVKM. The CDR3 is made up of 20 amino acids. The V and J ends lost 3 bases and 3 bases, in that order; junction bases with no gene match: 21. The CDR3 DNA is TGTGCCAGCAGTTTGAATCAAGGACAGGGGCTCCTCACGCGTAGCTACGAGCAGTACTTC. Translation: CASSLNQGQGLLTRSYEQYF.

This clonotype came up many times. V gene TRBV28 combines with J gene TRBJ2-5; no clear D. The germline V gene encodes CDR1 MDHEN and CDR2 SYDVKM. Trimming cost V 2 bases and J 2 bases, with 6 bases left between them. This CDR3 spans 13 amino acids. CDR3 DNA: TGTGCCAGCAGTTTAACAGCTCAAGAGACCCAGTACTTC. It encodes CASSLTAQETQYF.

This clonotype has at least ten counts. This chain joins TRBV24-1 and TRBJ2-7; 8 bases align to TRBD1. After removal of 4 bases from V and 2 bases from J, the junction contained 6 bases not matched to a gene. There are 15 residues in the CDR3. CDR1 and CDR2 (germline): KGHDR, SFDVKD. The CDR3 here is CATSDPGQEAYEQYF. DNA for the CDR3: TGTGCCACCAGTGACCCGGGACAGGAAGCCTACGAGCAGTACTTC.

This clonotype was recorded at least ten times. V is TRBV20-1 and J is TRBJ2-1, with 10 bases fitting TRBD2. Losses at the gene ends were 3 bases for V and 8 bases for J; bases not matched to a gene: 13. CDR3 length: 16 amino acids. Germline lookup yields CDR1 DFQATT and CDR2 SNEGSKA (reference sequence). The CDR3 is CSASGVAGGFGDEQFF. Written as DNA, the CDR3 is TGCAGTGCTAGTGGGGTAGCGGGAGGATTCGGGGATGAGCAGTTCTTC.

The chain carries TRBV12-3 or TRBV12-4 and TRBJ2-3; 8 positions agree with TRBD1. This CDR3 has 15 amino acids. Unmatched junction bases numbered 9, after V lost 6 bases and J lost 4 bases. CDR3: CASSPGQGISDTQYF. In nucleotides, the CDR3 is TGTGCCAGCAGCCCCGGACAGGGTATTTCAGATACGCAGTATTTT.

This clonotype has more than one count but fewer than ten. V usage is TRBV6-1 and J usage is TRBJ1-4; D might be TRBD1 (6 bases). CDR3 length equals 15 residues. The ends were cut back, 2 bases at V and 4 bases at J, with 11 bases in the middle. Germline V CDR1 and CDR2: MNHNS, SASEGT. In nucleotides, the CDR3 is TGTGCCAGCAGTGAACGGACAGACTTTAATGAAAAACTGTTTTTT. Its protein product is CASSERTDFNEKLFF.

This clonotype was counted ten times or more. This chain joins TRBV6-1 and TRBJ2-3; no clear D gene. The CDR3 totals 15 residues. V lost 5 bases, J lost 0 bases, and 12 bases lay in between. Per germline, CDR1 MNHNS and CDR2 SASEGT. The CDR3 reads CASSSMPASTDTQYF. The CDR3 nucleotides read TGTGCCAGCAGTTCCATGCCTGCTAGCACAGATACGCAGTATTTT.

The chain links TRBV9 to TRBJ2-7; D unresolved. Trimming left V 4 bases short and J 6 bases short, with 17 bases between. Germline V gene lookup returns CDR1 SGDLS and CDR2 YYNGEE. The CDR3 has 14 residues. The CDR3 nucleotides are TGTGCCAGCAGCTCCTCACTCGTTGGGTCCGAGCAGTACTTC. It yields the protein CASSSSLVGSEQYF.

V usage is TRBV18 and J usage is TRBJ2-7; 14 bases align to TRBD2. Trimming at V came to 4 bases and at J to 5 bases, leaving 10 bases not matched to a gene. The CDR3 is made up of 17 amino acids. The V gene's germline CDR1 is KGHSH and CDR2 LQKENI. The CDR3 nucleotides are TGTGCCAGCTCACGGACTAGCGGGAGGCCCTACCGCGACGAGCAGTACTTC. This encodes CASSRTSGRPYRDEQYF.

This clonotype was seen only a few times. This chain joins TRBV27 and TRBJ1-4; no reliable D call. Per the germline V gene, CDR1 is MNHEY and CDR2 is SMNVEV (reference sequence). Trimming removed 6 bases from V and 7 bases from J, with 15 bases in between. This CDR3 spans 14 amino acids. In nucleotides, the CDR3 is TGTGCCAGCAGGAGTTTAAGTGCCTTTGAAAAACTGTTTTTT. Encoded protein: CASRSLSAFEKLFF.

This clonotype was recorded many times. The chain combines TRBV27 with TRBJ1-5; a possible D gene is TRBD1 (5 bases). Germline CDR1 reads MNHEY; CDR2 reads SMNVEV (reference sequence). The CDR3 has 14 residues. The V end lost 5 bases, the J end lost 3 bases, and 11 bases lay between the germline ends. The CDR3 coding sequence is TGTGCCAGCAGTCCCGGGGGATCCAATCAGCCCCAGCATTTT. As protein: CASSPGGSNQPQHF.

This clonotype was counted a few times. The junction differs from germline at one of its ends, possibly a read error. V is TRBV6-1 and J is TRBJ1-1; no clear D. The CDR3 runs 13 residues. Germline V gene lookup returns CDR1 MNHNS and CDR2 SASEGT. The CDR3 DNA follows: TGTGCCAGCAGTGAATACATGAAGACTGAAGCTTTCTTT. Translating gives CASSEYMKTEAFF.

The J gene is TRBJ2-2, the V gene TRBV5-1; 7 bases fit TRBD1. After removal of 5 bases from V and 4 bases from J, the junction contained 14 bases not matched to a gene. Looked up from germline, CDR1 is SGHRS and CDR2 is YFSETQ. This CDR3 comprises 17 residues. The CDR3 DNA follows: TGCGCCAGCAGGGACCCCCTGACAGGGCCGAGCACCGGGGAGCTGTTTTTT. This translates into CASRDPLTGPSTGELFF.

In its sample, this clonotype was seen many times. The J gene is TRBJ2-1, the V gene TRBV18, with D tentatively TRBD2 (6 bases). CDR3 length: 13 amino acids. CDR1 and CDR2 from the germline V gene are KGHSH and LQKENI. Trimming shortened V by 4 bases and J by 6 bases, and 10 bases separated the two germline ends. CDR3 bases: TGTGCCAGCTCACGGCAGGGAGGCAATGAGCAGTTCTTC. Protein sequence: CASSRQGGNEQFF.

This clonotype was seen many times. The chain couples TRBV9 to TRBJ2-1, with D unresolved. Germline assignment: CDR1 SGDLS and CDR2 YYNGEE. The CDR3 covers 15 residues. Trimming took 0 bases from V and 0 from J, leaving 7 bases between them. CDR3 residues: CASSVATNSYNEQFF. The CDR3 coding sequence is TGTGCCAGCAGCGTAGCTACAAACTCCTACAATGAGCAGTTCTTC.

The table lists this clonotype with a few counts. This chain joins TRBV4-1 and TRBJ2-3; perhaps TRBD1 as D (5 bases). The CDR3 extends over 14 amino acids. Trimming took 4 bases from V and 2 from J, leaving 10 bases between them. Germline assignment: CDR1 MGHRA and CDR2 YSYEKL. Here the CDR3 reads CASSLTEITDTQYF. DNA for the CDR3: TGCGCCAGCAGCCTGACAGAAATCACAGATACGCAGTATTTT.

This clonotype has ten or more counts. The chain joins TRBV28 to TRBJ2-7; 9 bases line up with TRBD2. CDR3 length: 14 amino acids. V shed 3 bases, J shed 2 bases, and the junction held 2 bases outside the gene matches. CDR1 MDHEN and CDR2 SYDVKM come from the germline V gene. CDR3 amino acids: CASSFSGGAYEQYF. In DNA form, the CDR3 reads TGTGCCAGCAGTTTTAGCGGGGGCGCCTACGAGCAGTACTTC.

The J gene is TRBJ2-5, the V gene TRBV24-1, with 10 nucleotides matching TRBD1. V lost 0 bases to trimming and J lost 3 bases; unmatched junction nucleotides: 0. This CDR3 has 15 amino acids. CDR1 KGHDR and CDR2 SFDVKD come from the germline V gene. CDR3 residues: CATSDLGTGEETQYF. DNA of the CDR3: TGTGCCACCAGTGATTTGGGGACAGGGGAAGAGACCCAGTACTTC.

This clonotype was counted only a few times. The chain is built from TRBV2 and TRBJ2-7, with 7 bases matching TRBD1. Per germline, CDR1 SNHLY and CDR2 FYNNEI. The CDR3 runs 13 residues. Germline trimming cut 7 bases from V and 0 bases from J; bases unmatched to any gene: 3. The CDR3 sequence is CASIGTDSYEQYF. CDR3 nucleotides: TGTGCCAGCATTGGGACAGACTCCTACGAGCAGTACTTC.

This clonotype was seen ten or more times. The chain recombines TRBV20-1 with TRBJ2-7; D gene ambiguous. Trimming took off 6 bases at V and 2 bases at J, with 11 bases between the two ends. The CDR3 sequence is 12 residues long. The V gene's germline CDR1 is DFQATT and CDR2 SNEGSKA (reference sequence). The DNA of the CDR3 is TGCAGTGCCATGGGCACCGCCTACGAGCAGTACTTC. Translated: CSAMGTAYEQYF.